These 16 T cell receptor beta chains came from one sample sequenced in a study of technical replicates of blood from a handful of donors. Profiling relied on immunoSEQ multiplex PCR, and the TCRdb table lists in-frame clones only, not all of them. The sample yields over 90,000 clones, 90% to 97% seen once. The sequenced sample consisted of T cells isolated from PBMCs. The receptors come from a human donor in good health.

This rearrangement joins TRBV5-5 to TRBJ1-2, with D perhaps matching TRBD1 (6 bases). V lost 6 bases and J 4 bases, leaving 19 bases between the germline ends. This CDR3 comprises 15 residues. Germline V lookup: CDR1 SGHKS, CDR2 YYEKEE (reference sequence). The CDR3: CASTNRATPAYGYTF. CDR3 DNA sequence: TGTGCCAGCACTAACAGGGCCACCCCGGCCTATGGCTACACCTTC.

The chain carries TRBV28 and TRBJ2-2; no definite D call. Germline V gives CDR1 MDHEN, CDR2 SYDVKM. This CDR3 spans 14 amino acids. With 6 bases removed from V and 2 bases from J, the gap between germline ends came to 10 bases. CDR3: CASSLNLNTGELFF. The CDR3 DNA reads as TGTGCCAGCAGCCTAAACCTAAACACCGGGGAGCTGTTTTTT.

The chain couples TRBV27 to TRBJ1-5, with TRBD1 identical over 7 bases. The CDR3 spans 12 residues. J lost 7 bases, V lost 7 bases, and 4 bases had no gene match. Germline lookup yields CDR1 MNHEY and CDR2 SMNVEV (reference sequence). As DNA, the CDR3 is TGTGCCAGCAAAACAGGGGAACAGCCCCAGCATTTT. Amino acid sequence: CASKTGEQPQHF.

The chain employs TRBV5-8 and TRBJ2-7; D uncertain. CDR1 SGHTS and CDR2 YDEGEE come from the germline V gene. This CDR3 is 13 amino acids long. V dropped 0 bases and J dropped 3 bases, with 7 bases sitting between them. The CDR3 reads CASSLVGHYEQYF. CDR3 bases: TGTGCCAGCAGCTTGGTTGGGCACTACGAGCAGTACTTC.

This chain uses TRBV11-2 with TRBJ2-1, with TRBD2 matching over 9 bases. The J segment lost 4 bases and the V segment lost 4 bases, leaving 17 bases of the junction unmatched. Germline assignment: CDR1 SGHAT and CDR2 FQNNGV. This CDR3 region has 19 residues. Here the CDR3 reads CASSSPRLAEGYGYNEQFF. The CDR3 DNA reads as TGTGCCAGCAGCTCCCCAAGACTAGCGGAGGGGTACGGGTACAATGAGCAGTTCTTC.

The CDR3 DNA sequence: TGTGCCTGGAGTGTATCCCGGGACTCCGGGGGCTACACCTTC. Its translation is CAWSVSRDSGGYTF. The chain has TRBV30 and TRBJ1-2, with D possibly matching TRBD1 (5 bases). Per germline, CDR1 GTSNPN and CDR2 SVGIG (reference sequence). Trimming took off 0 bases at V and 8 bases at J, with 16 bases between the two ends. The CDR3 is 14 amino acids.

CDR3 in DNA: TGCGCCAGCAGCCAAGATGCCGGGGAGACTGAAGCTTTCTTT. Translation: CASSQDAGETEAFF. The chain joins TRBV4-1 to TRBJ1-1; D ambiguous. The CDR3 sequence is 14 residues long. V shed 0 bases and J shed 5 bases, with 10 bases lying between them. The V gene's germline CDR1 is MGHRA and CDR2 YSYEKL.

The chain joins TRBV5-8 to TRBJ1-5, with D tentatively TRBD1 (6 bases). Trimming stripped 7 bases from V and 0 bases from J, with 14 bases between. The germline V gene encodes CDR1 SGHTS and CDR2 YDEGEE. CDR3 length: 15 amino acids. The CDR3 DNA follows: TGTGCCAGCTCGGGAGGGGGGATTAGCAATCAGCCCCAGCATTTT. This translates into CASSGGGISNQPQHF.

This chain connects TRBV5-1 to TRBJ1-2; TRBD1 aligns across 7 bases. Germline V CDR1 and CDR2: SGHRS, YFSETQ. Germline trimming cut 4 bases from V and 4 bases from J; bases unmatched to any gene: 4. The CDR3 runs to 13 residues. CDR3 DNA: TGCGCCAGCAGCATACAGGGGACCTATGGCTACACCTTC. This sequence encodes CASSIQGTYGYTF.

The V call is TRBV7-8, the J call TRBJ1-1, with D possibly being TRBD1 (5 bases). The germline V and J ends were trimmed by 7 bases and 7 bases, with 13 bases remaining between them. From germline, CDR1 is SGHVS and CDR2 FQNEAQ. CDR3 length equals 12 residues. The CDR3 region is CASTFNQGEAFF. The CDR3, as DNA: TGTGCCAGCACCTTTAACCAGGGTGAAGCTTTCTTT.

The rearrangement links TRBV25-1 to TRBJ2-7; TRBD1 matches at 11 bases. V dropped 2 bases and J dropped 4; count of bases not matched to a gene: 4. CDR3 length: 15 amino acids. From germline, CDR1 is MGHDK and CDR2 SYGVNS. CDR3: CASSEEGTGGYEQYF. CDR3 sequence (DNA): TGTGCCAGCAGTGAAGAGGGGACAGGGGGATACGAGCAGTACTTC.

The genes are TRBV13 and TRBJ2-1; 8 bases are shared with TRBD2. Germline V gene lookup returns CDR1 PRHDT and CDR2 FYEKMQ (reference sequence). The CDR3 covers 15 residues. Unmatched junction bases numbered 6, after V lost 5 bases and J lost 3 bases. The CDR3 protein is CASSGRTSSYNEQFF. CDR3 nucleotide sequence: TGTGCCAGCAGCGGAAGGACTAGCAGCTACAATGAGCAGTTCTTC.

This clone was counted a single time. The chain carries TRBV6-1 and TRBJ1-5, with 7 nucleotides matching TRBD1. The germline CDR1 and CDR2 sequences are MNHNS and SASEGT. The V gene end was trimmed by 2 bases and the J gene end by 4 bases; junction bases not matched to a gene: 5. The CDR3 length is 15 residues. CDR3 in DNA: TGTGCCAGCAGTGAAATGGCAGGGGGAAATCAGCCCCAGCATTTT. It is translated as CASSEMAGGNQPQHF.

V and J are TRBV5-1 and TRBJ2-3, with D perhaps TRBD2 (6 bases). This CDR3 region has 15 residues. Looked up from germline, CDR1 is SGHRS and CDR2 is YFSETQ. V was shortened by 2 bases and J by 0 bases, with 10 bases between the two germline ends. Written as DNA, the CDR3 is TGCGCCAGCAGCTTCACGGGGGTTAGCACAGATACGCAGTATTTT. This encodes CASSFTGVSTDTQYF.

CDR3 bases: TGTGCCAGCAGCTTATCCGAGACCAGGCTTTACCACGAGCAGTACTTC. This translates into CASSLSETRLYHEQYF. The chain couples TRBV7-9 to TRBJ2-7; D unresolved. There are 16 residues in the CDR3. Germline V gene sequence: CDR1 SEHNR, CDR2 FQNEAQ (reference sequence). The V end was cut by 2 bases, the J end by 5 bases, with 19 bases between.

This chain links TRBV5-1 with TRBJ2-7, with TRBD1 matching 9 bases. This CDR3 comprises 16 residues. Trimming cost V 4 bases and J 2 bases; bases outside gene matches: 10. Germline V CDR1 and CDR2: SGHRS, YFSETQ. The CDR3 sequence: CASSKGTGGLTYEQYF. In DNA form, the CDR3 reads TGCGCCAGCAGCAAAGGAACAGGGGGCCTCACCTACGAGCAGTACTTC.